This T cell receptor (beta chain) was recovered during a study of post-analysis software for immune sequencing data. Study at large: Recorded subtypes: relapsing-remitting, secondary progressive, progressive-relapsing; some patients unannotated. Study findings and constraints: With F measure, samples from one preparation batch clustered together strongly.

This clonotype was counted only a few times. What it binds is unknown. This may stem from a read error, because a much larger clone lies one nucleotide away. Researchers reported that TCR beta cDNA libraries carried unique molecular identifiers. Each batch of roughly 1 to 11 million T cells produced a few hundred thousand cDNA molecules. Each CDR3 protein gets one entry after TCRdb re-called the PCR reads with MiXCR. The sample has hundreds of thousands of distinct CDR3 sequences, 35% to 40% seen once; the top ten hold 4% to 5.5%. The sequenced sample consisted of blood. This TCR was recovered from a girl aged 10 to 17 with multiple sclerosis.

CDR3 amino acids: CASSLSVNAEQYF. The CDR3 DNA reads TGTGCCAGCAGCTTATCGGTCAACGCCGAGCAGTACTTC. The V and J genes are TRBV11-2 and TRBJ2-5; D not resolved. The closer fit of TRBJ2-7 to the DNA end suggests the J call may be wrong. Germline CDR1 and CDR2: SGHAT and FQNNGV. The CDR3 spans 13 residues.